These T cell receptor beta chains were read from a single sample in a study of T cell responses to AZD1222 COVID-19 vaccine. TCRdb's copy holds only in-frame clones and misses some; the assay was immunoSEQ multiplex PCR. This table holds under 150,000 clones, approximately 87% found once. The sample was peripheral blood, taken 28 days after the second AZD1222 dose. These receptors were obtained from an adult who received the AZD1222 COVID-19 vaccine. Both conserved end residues are part of each CDR3. A D gene is named only where the DNA matches it firmly. For some rows the clone size is stated as once, few or many, or as a class when expanded; others skip it.

d_gene,j_gene,abundance,v_gene,CDR3nt,CDR3aa
.,TRBJ1-1,few,TRBV3-1/TRBV3-2,TGTGCCAGCAGCCAAGGCATCCGGGTTGACACTGAAGCTTTCTTT,CASSQGIRVDTEAFF
.,TRBJ1-4,once,TRBV9,TGTGCCAGCAGCGTTTCGGCAGGCGAGACTAATGAAAAACTGTTTTTT,CASSVSAGETNEKLFF
.,TRBJ1-1,.,TRBV3-1/TRBV3-2,TGTGCCAGCAGCCTTAACCCGGGATGGAACACTGAAGCTTTCTTT,CASSLNPGWNTEAFF
TRBD1,TRBJ2-7,.,TRBV3-1/TRBV3-2,TGTGCCAGCAGCCTTGTCCGGGACAGGGGGCTTTGGGAGCAGTACTTC,CASSLVRDRGLWEQYF
.,TRBJ1-1,.,TRBV7-3,TGTGCCAGCCGAGCCCAATTGAACACTGAAGCTTTCTTT,CASRAQLNTEAFF
.,TRBJ2-5,.,TRBV19,TGTGCCAGTAGTATGATCGTGGGATCCTCGGAGGAGACCCAGTACTTC,CASSMIVGSSEETQYF
.,TRBJ1-2,.,TRBV28,TGTGCCAGCGGTCGGGGGACTAGTGGCTACACCTTC,CASGRGTSGYTF
.,TRBJ1-2,.,TRBV7-2,TGTGCCAGCAGCTTAAGAGTAGAGCGTAATGGCTACACCTTC,CASSLRVERNGYTF
.,TRBJ1-2,.,TRBV6-1,TGTGCCAGCAGTGAAAATAGGTTCGGCTATGGCTACACCTTC,CASSENRFGYGYTF
.,TRBJ1-5,.,TRBV2,TGTGCCAGCAGTGAAGTTGCAGGGTGGCGCAATCAGCCCCAGCATTTT,CASSEVAGWRNQPQHF
TRBD1,TRBJ2-4,.,TRBV14,TGTGCCAGCAGCGTTACCGGGACAGTAGGAAAAAACATTCAGTACTTC,CASSVTGTVGKNIQYF
TRBD1,TRBJ1-6,.,TRBV5-4,TGTGCCAGCAGCTTGGGTTCGGGACAGTCAAATTCACCCCTCCACTTT,CASSLGSGQSNSPLHF
TRBD2,TRBJ2-1,.,TRBV7-9,TGTGCCAGCATCCCCCCGGGGGGGCCCTACAATGAGCAGTTCTTC,CASIPPGGPYNEQFF
.,TRBJ1-4,.,TRBV25-1,TGTGCCAGCAGTGAGAGGGCGGGTAATGAAAAACTGTTTTTT,CASSERAGNEKLFF
.,TRBJ2-3,.,TRBV28,TGTGCCAGCGGACCTGGACAGTCCACAGATACGCAGTATTTT,CASGPGQSTDTQYF
.,TRBJ1-2,.,TRBV18,TGTGCCAGCTCACCTTCAAGCGGTTATGGCTACACCTTC,CASSPSSGYGYTF
TRBD1,TRBJ2-2,.,TRBV10-3,TGTGCCATCAGTGACAGGACAGGGGAGTCCGGGGAGCTGTTTTTT,CAISDRTGESGELFF
.,TRBJ1-2,.,TRBV2,TGTGCCAGCAGTCCCAGGGACGGCTACACCTTC,CASSPRDGYTF
.,TRBJ1-6,.,TRBV2,TGTGCCAGCAGTGCAGGACCGGCCGGCAATGGTTCACCCCTCCACTTT,CASSAGPAGNGSPLHF
.,TRBJ1-2,.,TRBV4-2,TGTGCCAGCAGCCAGGACGGGGTTGGGGGCTACACCTTC,CASSQDGVGGYTF
TRBD1,TRBJ2-1,.,TRBV28,TGTGCCAGCAGTCGATCCGGGACAGGGGGCAATGAGCAGTTCTTC,CASSRSGTGGNEQFF
.,TRBJ1-6,.,TRBV3-1/TRBV3-2,TGTGCCAGCAGCCCCCGGGGGGGAGTAGTTGGTTCACCCCTCCACTTT,CASSPRGGVVGSPLHF
TRBD1,TRBJ1-2,.,TRBV29-1,TGCAGCGTGGGGACAGGTACGATTGGAGGCTACACCTTC,CSVGTGTIGGYTF
.,TRBJ2-1,.,TRBV7-7,TGTGCTAGCAGTCTAGGTAGCGGATCATACAATGAGCAGTTCTTC,CASSLGSGSYNEQFF
TRBD1,TRBJ2-1,.,TRBV5-1,TGCGCCAGCAGCTACGACAGGGCGGCCTACAATGAGCAGTTCTTC,CASSYDRAAYNEQFF
.,TRBJ1-4,few,TRBV5-1,TGCGCCAGCAGCTTCGGGGGTCAAGATGAAAAACTGTTTTTT,CASSFGGQDEKLFF
TRBD2,TRBJ2-7,.,TRBV5-1,TGCGCCAGCAGCTTGAGAGGTAGCGGGTCGTACGAGCAGTACTTC,CASSLRGSGSYEQYF
.,TRBJ1-6,few,TRBV6-5,TGTGCCAGCAGAACCCAGGTCGGATCACCCCTCCACTTT,CASRTQVGSPLHF
.,TRBJ2-7,once,TRBV28,TGTGCCAGCAGTTCCCTCGCGGGGCGCGACGAGCAGTACTTC,CASSSLAGRDEQYF
.,TRBJ2-1,.,TRBV27,TGTGCCAGCACCTTAAGGAGCTCCTACAATGAGCAGTTCTTC,CASTLRSSYNEQFF
.,TRBJ2-5,.,TRBV5-1,TGCGCCAGCAGCTTAATTGGGGGGTACGGAGAGACCCAGTACTTC,CASSLIGGYGETQYF